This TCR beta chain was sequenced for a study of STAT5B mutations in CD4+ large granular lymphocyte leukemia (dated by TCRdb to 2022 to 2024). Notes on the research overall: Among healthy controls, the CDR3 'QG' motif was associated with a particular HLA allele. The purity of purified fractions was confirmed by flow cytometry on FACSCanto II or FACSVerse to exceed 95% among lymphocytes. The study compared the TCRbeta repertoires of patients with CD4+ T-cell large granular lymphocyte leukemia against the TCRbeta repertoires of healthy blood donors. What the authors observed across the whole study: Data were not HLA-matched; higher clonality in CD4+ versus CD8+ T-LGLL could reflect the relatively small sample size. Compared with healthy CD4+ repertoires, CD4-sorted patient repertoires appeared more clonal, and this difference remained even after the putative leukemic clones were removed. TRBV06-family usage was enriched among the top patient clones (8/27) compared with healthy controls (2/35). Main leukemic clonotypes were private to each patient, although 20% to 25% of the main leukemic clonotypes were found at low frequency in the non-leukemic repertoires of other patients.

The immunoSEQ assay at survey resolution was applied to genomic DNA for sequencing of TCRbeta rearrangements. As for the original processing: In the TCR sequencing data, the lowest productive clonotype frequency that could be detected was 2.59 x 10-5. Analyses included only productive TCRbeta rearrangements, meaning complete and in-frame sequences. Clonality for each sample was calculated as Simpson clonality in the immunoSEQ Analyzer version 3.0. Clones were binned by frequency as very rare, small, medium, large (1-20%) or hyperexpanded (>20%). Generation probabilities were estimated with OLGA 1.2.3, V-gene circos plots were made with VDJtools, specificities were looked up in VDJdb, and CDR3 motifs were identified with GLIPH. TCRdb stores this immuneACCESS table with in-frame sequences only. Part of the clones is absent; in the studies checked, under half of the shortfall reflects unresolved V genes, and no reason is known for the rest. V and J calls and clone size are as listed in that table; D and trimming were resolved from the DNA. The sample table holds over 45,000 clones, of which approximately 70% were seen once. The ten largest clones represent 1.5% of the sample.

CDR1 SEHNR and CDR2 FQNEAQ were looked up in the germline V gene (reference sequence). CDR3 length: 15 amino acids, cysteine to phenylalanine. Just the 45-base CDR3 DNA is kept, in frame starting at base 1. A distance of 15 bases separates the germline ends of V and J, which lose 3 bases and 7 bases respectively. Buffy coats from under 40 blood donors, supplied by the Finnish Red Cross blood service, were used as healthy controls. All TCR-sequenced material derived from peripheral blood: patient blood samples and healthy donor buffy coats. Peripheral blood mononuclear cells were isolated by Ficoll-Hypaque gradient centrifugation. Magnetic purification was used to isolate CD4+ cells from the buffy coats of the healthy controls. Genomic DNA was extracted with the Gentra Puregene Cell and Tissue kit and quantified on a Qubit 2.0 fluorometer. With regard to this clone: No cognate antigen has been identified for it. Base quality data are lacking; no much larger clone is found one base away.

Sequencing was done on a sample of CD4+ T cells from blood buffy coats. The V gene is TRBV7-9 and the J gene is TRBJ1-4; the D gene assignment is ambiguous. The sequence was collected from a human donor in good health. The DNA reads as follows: TGTGCCAGCAGCTTTGGGGTCGCGAGCGGTGAAAAACTGTTTTTT. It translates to CASSFGVASGEKLFF.